Detailed here is one T cell receptor (beta chain). The table lists this clonotype with many counts. Which antigen it targets is not known. No base quality information exists; no much larger clone differs at one position. Reading from cysteine to phenylalanine, the CDR3 counts 12 amino acids. Just the 36-base CDR3 DNA is kept, in frame starting at base 1. V loses 6 bases, J loses 8 bases, and the germline ends lie 13 bases apart. The germline V gene (reference sequence) sets CDR1 to DFQATT and CDR2 to SNEGSKA. Genomic DNA served as template for TCR beta VDJ combination and CDR3 sequence profiling. An Illumina HiSeq 2000 was used for TCR repertoire sequencing. Processing in the source paper ran as follows. Repertoire assessment relied on Simpson's diversity index, CDR3 size and DJ length profiles, and TRBV/TRBJ rearrangement plots. Whichever DNA sequence was most abundant in the deep sequencing data was defined as the immunodominant clone. CDR3 amino acid sequences were screened for sharing across subjects and were compared with published repertoires and the VDJdb database. TCRdb passed the public sequencing reads through fastp at Q25 and MiXCR, retaining productive beta sequences. Identical CDR3 proteins give one entry, which carries the most common genes and DNA. The V and J calls and clone size come from TCRdb's table, not from the authors' own analysis. This sample gives fewer than 200,000 distinct CDR3 sequences in total; roughly 48% of them show up just once. 1.1% of the sample is taken by the ten largest.

In this study, sorted CD4+ and CD8+ T cells from the blood of healthy subjects and of severe aplastic anemia patients had their TCR repertoires deep-sequenced. Ficoll-Paque density gradient centrifugation was used to isolate peripheral blood mononuclear cells. Before DNA was extracted, CD4+ and CD8+ T cells were sorted using either FACS or magnetic beads. The data derive from a study of CD8+CD57+ T cells in acquired aplastic anemia (dated by TCRdb to between 2017 and 2018). Concerning the study at large: Extracted DNA from sorted CD4+ and CD8+ cells averaged around 3.4 ug, ranging from about 0.17 to 27.4 ug. Mean read counts for healthy donor samples were 8.5 million to 10.8 million for CD4+ cells and 11.0 million for CD8+ cells. The full study reports these points: Roughly 30 CD8+ CDR3 sequences were shared between patients and controls but appeared highly expressed in patients and within their immunodominant clones. No significant difference in CD8+ Simpson's diversity was found between patients and healthy controls (P=0.060).

This TCR was sampled from a human donor in good health. The material sequenced was sorted CD4+, CD8+, or CD8+CD57+ T cells (not recorded which) from PBMCs. The V and J genes are TRBV20-1 and TRBJ1-4, with a weak D call of TRBD1 (5 bases match). The CDR3 region: CSARVGGEKLFF. At the DNA level, the sequence is TGCAGTGCCCGGGTGGGGGGGGAAAAACTGTTTTTT.